This T cell receptor beta chain was recorded in a study of OX40 agonist ivuxolimab in advanced cancers. Regarding the study in general: Ivuxolimab, which targeted the costimulatory receptor OX40 (CD134), was an agonistic, fully human IgG2 monoclonal antibody. Intravenous ivuxolimab was administered to patients every 2 weeks at six dose levels: 0.01, 0.1, 0.3, 1.5, 3 and 10 mg/kg. Among the 52 dose-escalation patients, around 20 had hepatocellular carcinoma, about 15 melanoma, 9 renal cell carcinoma and 9 head and neck cancer. A male proportion of approximately 83% and a mean age of 60 years, ranging from roughly 23 to 85, were recorded for the dose-escalation cohort. Prior anti-PD-1, anti-PD-L1 or anti-CTLA-4 therapy was permitted, and checkpoint inhibitors had been received by around 40% of dose-escalation patients. Partial responses occurred in three dose-escalation patients, of whom one had hepatocellular carcinoma and two had cutaneous melanoma. Peripheral TCRbeta sequencing was intended to test whether TCR sequence diversity was altered and clonal T-cell expansion was caused by ivuxolimab. The monotherapy dose-escalation portion (N of about 52 patients) of the phase I ivuxolimab trial is reported in the paper.

Patients with autoimmune disease history or receiving systemic immunosuppression were excluded from the trial. In every dose cohort, peripheral blood was drawn for TCR sequencing at baseline, cycle 4 day 1, and cycle 7 day 1. The samples were drawn from a first-in-human, open-label, multicenter phase I dose-escalation trial of ivuxolimab. Adults with locally advanced or metastatic melanoma, renal cell, hepatocellular, or head and neck squamous cell carcinoma were enrolled in the trial. Before TCR sequencing, CD4+ and CD8+ T cells were separately sorted from peripheral blood. For this clone: Its antigen has not been determined. Per-nucleotide qualities are absent, and no much larger clonotype sits a single base away.

To sequence the TCRbeta CDR3 region, genomic DNA was isolated from the sorted cells. The immunoSEQ Assay was used for sequencing of TCRbeta CDR3 regions. This is the immuneACCESS table as TCRdb keeps it, with only in-frame sequences that have V and J called. A part of the clones is gone; compared with another copy, unresolved V genes explain less than half, and the rest is unexplained. This sample has about 64,000 clones in its table, and 88% of those were observed once. The ten largest clones capture roughly 0.66% of the sample. The germline V gene (reference sequence) sets CDR1 to SGHNT and CDR2 to YYREEE. V lost 0 bases and J lost 2 bases; the stretch between them is 9 bases long. Counted from cysteine to phenylalanine, this CDR3 has 14 amino acids. The entry retains the CDR3 DNA only, 42 bases that are in frame from base 1. The paper as a whole reports these results and caveats: In the 0.1-3.0 mg/kg groups, partial responders were among the patients with the lowest normalized peripheral clonal expansion, particularly in CD8+ T cells. Low levels of normalized T-cell clonal expansion were also seen in some patients who did not respond. At doses from 0.1 to 3.0 mg/kg, clonal expansion was seen in both CD4+ and CD8+ blood T cells between baseline and week 6. The antigen specificity of the peripheral T cells that underwent clonal expansion was not determined. After ivuxolimab, CD8+ T cells had more expanded clones than CD4+ T cells on average.

This TCR came from an adult with an advanced solid tumor such as melanoma, head and neck, liver or kidney cancer. Recombination connected TRBV5-4 to TRBJ2-7, with a tentative D gene TRBD2 over 5 matching bases. The specimen comprised CD4+ or CD8+ T cells sorted from blood, sampled in a trial of the OX40 agonist ivuxolimab. The DNA is as follows: TGTGCCAGCAGCTTGGCGGCGGGCACCTACGAGCAGTACTTC. Its coded protein is CASSLAAGTYEQYF.